These T cell receptor beta chains were read from a single sample in a study of cytomegalovirus exposure and HLA in healthy donors. Assay: immunoSEQ multiplex PCR; the TCRdb copy retains only in-frame clones and omits some. The sample lists approximately 160,000 clones; 55% to 80% were seen once. The sequenced sample was PBMCs. These TCRs come from a young woman in good health and CMV-seropositive. CDR3s include the opening cysteine and the closing phenylalanine or tryptophan. The order of the fields is clone size, V gene, J gene, CDR3 length, D gene, CDR3 protein, CDR3 DNA. D genes are given only for firm matches. The listing skips clone size in some rows; elsewhere it reads once, few, many or a size class.

-	TRBV5-8	TRBJ1-5	16	TRBD1	CASSSWDRTNNQPQHF	TGTGCCAGCAGCTCCTGGGACAGGACCAACAATCAGCCCCAGCATTTT
-	TRBV27	TRBJ2-6	12	-	CASSFNRDVLTF	TGTGCCAGCAGTTTTAACAGGGACGTCCTGACTTTC
-	TRBV4-2	TRBJ2-3	15	-	CASSQEQYSTDTQYF	TGTGCCAGCAGCCAAGAACAATATAGCACAGATACGCAGTATTTT
-	TRBV2	TRBJ1-5	16	-	CASSVGAPLSNQPQHF	TGTGCCAGCAGTGTGGGGGCCCCATTGAGCAATCAGCCCCAGCATTTT
-	TRBV21-1	TRBJ1-1	14	-	CASSKALRNTEAFF	TGTGCCAGCAGCAAAGCGCTTAGGAACACTGAAGCTTTCTTT
-	TRBV7-2	TRBJ1-3	14	-	CASSKEYSGNTIYF	TGTGCCAGCAGTAAGGAGTACTCTGGAAACACCATATATTTT
-	TRBV7-3	TRBJ2-3	15	-	CASSFGRVGTDTQYF	TGTGCCAGCAGCTTCGGCAGGGTAGGCACAGATACGCAGTATTTT
-	TRBV5-1	TRBJ2-7	13	-	CASSLAGLYEQYF	TGCGCCAGCAGCTTGGCCGGGTTGTACGAGCAGTACTTC
-	TRBV10-3	TRBJ1-5	13	-	CAISESEDQPQHF	TGTGCCATCAGTGAGTCCGAGGATCAGCCCCAGCATTTT
-	TRBV5-6	TRBJ2-1	18	TRBD1	CASSLPIGTGLPYNEQFF	TGTGCCAGCAGCTTACCAATCGGGACAGGGCTTCCCTACAATGAGCAGTTCTTC
-	TRBV2	TRBJ2-1	13	TRBD1	CASLRQGVNEQFF	TGTGCCAGCCTTCGACAGGGGGTGAATGAGCAGTTCTTC
-	TRBV19	TRBJ2-1	14	TRBD1	CATTRTGGPNEQFF	TGTGCCACCACGCGGACAGGGGGCCCAAATGAGCAGTTCTTC
-	TRBV6-5	TRBJ2-7	15	TRBD2	CASSYSGTSGYEQYF	TGTGCCAGCAGTTACTCGGGGACTAGCGGCTACGAGCAGTACTTC
-	TRBV25-1	TRBJ2-7	15	TRBD2	CASSETSGSSYEQYF	TGTGCCAGCAGTGAGACTAGCGGGAGTAGCTACGAGCAGTACTTC
-	TRBV9	TRBJ2-1	16	TRBD2	CASSASVGGIRNEQFF	TGTGCCAGCAGCGCATCAGTCGGGGGGATCCGGAATGAGCAGTTCTTC
-	TRBV30	TRBJ1-2	14	TRBD1	CAWGWDSPNYGYTF	TGTGCCTGGGGGTGGGACAGCCCTAACTATGGCTACACCTTC
-	TRBV29-1	TRBJ1-1	10	-	CSARGTEAFF	TGCAGCGCCCGGGGCACTGAAGCTTTCTTT
-	TRBV6-1	TRBJ1-1	12	-	CASSRDRSKAFF	TGTGCCAGCAGCAGAGACAGGTCCAAAGCTTTCTTT
-	TRBV7-9	TRBJ2-7	16	-	CASSGQTGTPNYEQYF	TGTGCCAGCAGCGGCCAAACCGGGACACCGAACTACGAGCAGTACTTC
once	TRBV6-5	TRBJ1-1	14	-	CASSLGTATVKAFF	TGTGCCAGCAGTTTAGGTACAGCCACCGTGAAAGCTTTCTTT
-	TRBV1	TRBJ2-3	18	-	CTSSHHQRQGISTDTQYF	TGCACCAGCAGCCACCATCAAAGACAGGGAATTTCAACAGATACGCAGTATTTT
once	TRBV5-1	TRBJ2-1	13	TRBD2	CASGAGGYNEQFF	TGCGCCAGCGGGGCGGGAGGGTACAATGAGCAGTTCTTC
few	TRBV7-9	TRBJ1-1	13	-	CASSLGQNTEAFF	TGTGCCAGCAGCTTAGGACAGAACACTGAAGCTTTCTTT
-	TRBV5-1	TRBJ2-2	15	-	CASSPGLQVTGELFF	TGCGCCAGCAGCCCCGGACTTCAGGTTACCGGGGAGCTGTTTTTT
once	TRBV4-2	TRBJ2-7	15	TRBD2	CASSQDRLAGYEQYF	TGTGCCAGCAGCCAAGATAGGCTAGCGGGCTACGAGCAGTACTTC
once	TRBV5-1	TRBJ2-7	14	TRBD2	CASSFRLAAGEQYF	TGCGCCAGCAGCTTCCGGCTAGCGGCCGGGGAGCAGTACTTC
few	TRBV27	TRBJ2-7	16	-	CASSVGLDRDSYEQYF	TGTGCCAGCAGTGTGGGACTAGACAGGGACTCCTACGAGCAGTACTTC